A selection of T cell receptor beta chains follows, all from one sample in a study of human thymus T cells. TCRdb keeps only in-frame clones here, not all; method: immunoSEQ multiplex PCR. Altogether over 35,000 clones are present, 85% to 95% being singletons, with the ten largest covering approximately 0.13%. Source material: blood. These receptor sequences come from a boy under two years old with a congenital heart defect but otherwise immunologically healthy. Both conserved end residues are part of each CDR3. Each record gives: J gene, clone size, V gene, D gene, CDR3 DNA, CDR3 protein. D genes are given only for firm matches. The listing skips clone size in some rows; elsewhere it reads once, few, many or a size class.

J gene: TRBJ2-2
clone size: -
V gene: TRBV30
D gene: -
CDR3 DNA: TGTGCCTGGAGTGTAGGGGCCGGGGAGCTGTTTTTT
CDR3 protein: CAWSVGAGELFF

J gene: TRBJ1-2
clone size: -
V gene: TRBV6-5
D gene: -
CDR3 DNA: TGTGCCAGCAGTTTAGCGACCTACAGGGAGGACTATGGCTACACCTTC
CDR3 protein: CASSLATYREDYGYTF

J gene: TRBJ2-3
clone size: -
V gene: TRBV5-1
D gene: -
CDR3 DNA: TGCGCCAGCAGCTTACACCGGGGCTTACCCACAGATACGCAGTATTTT
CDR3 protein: CASSLHRGLPTDTQYF

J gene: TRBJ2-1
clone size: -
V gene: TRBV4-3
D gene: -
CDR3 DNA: TGCGCCAGCAGCCAAGCCTTTTACAATGAGCAGTTCTTC
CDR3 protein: CASSQAFYNEQFF

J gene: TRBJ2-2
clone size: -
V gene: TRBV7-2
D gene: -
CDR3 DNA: TGTGCCAGCAGCTTAGCGGGGACCGGGGAGCTGTTTTTT
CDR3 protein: CASSLAGTGELFF

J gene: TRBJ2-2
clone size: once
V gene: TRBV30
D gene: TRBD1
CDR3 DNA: TGTGCCTGGAGTGTATGGGACAGGGGGCGGACCGGGGAGCTGTTTTTT
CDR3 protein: CAWSVWDRGRTGELFF

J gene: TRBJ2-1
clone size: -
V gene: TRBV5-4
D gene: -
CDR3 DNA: TGTGCCAGCACTTCCTGGGACAAACTTTACAATGAGCAGTTCTTC
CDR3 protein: CASTSWDKLYNEQFF

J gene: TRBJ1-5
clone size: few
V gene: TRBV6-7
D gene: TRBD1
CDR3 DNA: TGTGCCAGCAGCCCCGGGACAGGGAATCAGCCCCAGCATTTT
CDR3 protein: CASSPGTGNQPQHF

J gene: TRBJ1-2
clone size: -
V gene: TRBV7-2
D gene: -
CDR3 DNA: TGTGCCAGCAGCTTAATCCTCTATGGCTACACCTTC
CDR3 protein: CASSLILYGYTF

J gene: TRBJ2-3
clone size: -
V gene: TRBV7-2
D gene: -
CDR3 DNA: TGTGCCAGCAGCTTAGCCGGCACTAGGGTTGGGGATACGCAGTATTTT
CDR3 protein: CASSLAGTRVGDTQYF

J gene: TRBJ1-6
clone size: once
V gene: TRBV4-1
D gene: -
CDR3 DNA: TGCGCCAGCAGCCAAGCTCTACTGTTGGGGAGATCACCCCTCCACTTT
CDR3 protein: CASSQALLLGRSPLHF

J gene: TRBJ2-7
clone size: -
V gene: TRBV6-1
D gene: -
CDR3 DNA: TGTGCCAGCAGTGAAGCGGGGGGCTCCTACGAGCAGTACTTC
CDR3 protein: CASSEAGGSYEQYF

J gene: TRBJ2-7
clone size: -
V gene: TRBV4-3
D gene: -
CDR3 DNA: TGCGCCAGCAGCAGGGTCTCCTACGAGCAGTACTTC
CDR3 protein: CASSRVSYEQYF

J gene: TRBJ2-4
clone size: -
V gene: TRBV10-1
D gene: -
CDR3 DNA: TGCGCCAGCTTCTACATAGCCAAAAACATTCAGTACTTC
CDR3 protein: CASFYIAKNIQYF

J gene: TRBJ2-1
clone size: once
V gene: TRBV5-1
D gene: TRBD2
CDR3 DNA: TGCGCCAGCAGCCCGACTAGCGGGGGCCGATACAATGAGCAGTTCTTC
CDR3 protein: CASSPTSGGRYNEQFF

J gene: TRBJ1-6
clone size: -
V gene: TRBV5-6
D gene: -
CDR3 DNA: TGTGCCAGCACCTTGACGATTTCCTATAATTCACCCCTCCACTTT
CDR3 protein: CASTLTISYNSPLHF

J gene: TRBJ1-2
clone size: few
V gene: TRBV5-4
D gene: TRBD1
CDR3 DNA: TGTGCCAGCAGCTTTATACAGGGGACGGGCTACACCTTC
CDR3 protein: CASSFIQGTGYTF

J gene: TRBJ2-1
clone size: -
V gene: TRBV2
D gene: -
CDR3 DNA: TGTGCCAGCTTGAGTTCCGAGTACAATGAGCAGTTCTTC
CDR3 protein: CASLSSEYNEQFF

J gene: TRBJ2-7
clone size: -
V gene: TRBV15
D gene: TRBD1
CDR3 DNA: TGTGCCACCGAGGGGGCCCGCTACGAGCAGTACTTC
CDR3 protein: CATEGARYEQYF

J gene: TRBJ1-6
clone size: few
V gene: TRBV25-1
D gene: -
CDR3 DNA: TGTGCCAGCAGGGGAGGGCATACCCTCCACTTT
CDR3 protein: CASRGGHTLHF

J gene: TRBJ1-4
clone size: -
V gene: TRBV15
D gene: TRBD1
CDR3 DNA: TGTGCCACCAGCAGAGATGACAGGGTGAATGAAAAACTGTTTTTT
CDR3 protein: CATSRDDRVNEKLFF

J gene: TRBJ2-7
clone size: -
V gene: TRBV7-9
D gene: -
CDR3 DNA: TGTGCCAGCAGCTTAGCGCTCTCTTTCACAGGCGAGCAGTACTTC
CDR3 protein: CASSLALSFTGEQYF

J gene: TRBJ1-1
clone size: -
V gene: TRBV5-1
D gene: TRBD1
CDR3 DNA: TGCGCCAGCCACCCGGGACAGCTACCGAACACTGAAGCTTTCTTT
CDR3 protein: CASHPGQLPNTEAFF

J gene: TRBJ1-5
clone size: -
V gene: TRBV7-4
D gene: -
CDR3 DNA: TGTGCCAGCATTCGATGGGCAGGGGATCAGCCCCAGCATTTT
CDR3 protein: CASIRWAGDQPQHF

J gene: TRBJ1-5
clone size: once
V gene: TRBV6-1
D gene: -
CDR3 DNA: TGTGCCAGTCGGACAGATAATCAGCCCCAGCATTTT
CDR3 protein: CASRTDNQPQHF

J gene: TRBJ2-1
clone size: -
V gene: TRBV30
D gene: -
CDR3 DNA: TGTGCCTGGAGCCCCATGATCGGTGAGCAGTTCTTC
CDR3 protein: CAWSPMIGEQFF

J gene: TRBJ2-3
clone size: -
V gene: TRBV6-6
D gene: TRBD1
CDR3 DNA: TGTGCCAGCAGTTACTCAGACAGGGATTTTACAGATACGCAGTATTTT
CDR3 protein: CASSYSDRDFTDTQYF

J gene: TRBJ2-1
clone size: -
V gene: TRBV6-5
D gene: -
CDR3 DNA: TGTGCCAGCACGGTGGGCCATGAGCAGTTCTTC
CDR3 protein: CASTVGHEQFF

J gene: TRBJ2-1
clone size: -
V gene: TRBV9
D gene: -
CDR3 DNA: TGTGCCAGCAGCGTTTCCGATAATGAGCAGTTCTTC
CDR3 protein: CASSVSDNEQFF

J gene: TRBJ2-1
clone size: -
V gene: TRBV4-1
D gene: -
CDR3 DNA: TGCGCCAGCAGCATTCGGGACTCCCAAAATAACAATGAGCAGTTCTTC
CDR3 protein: CASSIRDSQNNNEQFF

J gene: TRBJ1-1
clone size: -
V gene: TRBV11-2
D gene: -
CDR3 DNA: TGTGCCAGCAGCTTAGGAGGCAGGATCACTGAAGCTTTCTTT
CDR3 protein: CASSLGGRITEAFF

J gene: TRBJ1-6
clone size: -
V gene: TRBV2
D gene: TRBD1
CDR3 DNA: TGTGCCAGCAGTCCCGGACAGGGTGGCAATTCACCCCTCCACTTT
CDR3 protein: CASSPGQGGNSPLHF

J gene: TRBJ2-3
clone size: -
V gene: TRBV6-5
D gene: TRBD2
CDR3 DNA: TGTGCCAGCAGTCCAGGCGGGGGGTTCACAGATACGCAGTATTTT
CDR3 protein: CASSPGGGFTDTQYF

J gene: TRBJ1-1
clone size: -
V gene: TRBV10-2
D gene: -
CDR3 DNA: TGCGCCAGCAGTACCAGCCTTGAAGCTTTCTTT
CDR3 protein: CASSTSLEAFF

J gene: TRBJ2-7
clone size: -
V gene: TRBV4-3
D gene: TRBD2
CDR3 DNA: TGCGCCAGCAGCCCGCTAGCGGGGGAAGTATACGAGCAGTACTTC
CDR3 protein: CASSPLAGEVYEQYF

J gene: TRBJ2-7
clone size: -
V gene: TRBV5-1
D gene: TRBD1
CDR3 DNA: TGCGCCAGCAGGCCGGACAGGGGGGATTCCTACGAGCAGTACTTC
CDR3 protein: CASRPDRGDSYEQYF

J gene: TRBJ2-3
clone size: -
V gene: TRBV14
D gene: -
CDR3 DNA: TGTGCCAGCAGCGAAGGGGATACGCAGTATTTT
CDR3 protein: CASSEGDTQYF

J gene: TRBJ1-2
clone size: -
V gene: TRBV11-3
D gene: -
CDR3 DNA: TGTGCCAGCAGCTTAGACCGGGACAACTATGGCTACACCTTC
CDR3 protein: CASSLDRDNYGYTF

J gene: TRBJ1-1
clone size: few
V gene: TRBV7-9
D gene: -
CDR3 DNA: TGTGCCAGCAGCTTAGGGCAGTCCACTGAAGCTTTCTTT
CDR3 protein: CASSLGQSTEAFF

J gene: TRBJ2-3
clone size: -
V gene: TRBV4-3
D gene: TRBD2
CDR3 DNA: TGCGCCAGCAGCCAAGATCTAGCGGGGGGGCCAACAGATACGCAGTATTTT
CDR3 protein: CASSQDLAGGPTDTQYF

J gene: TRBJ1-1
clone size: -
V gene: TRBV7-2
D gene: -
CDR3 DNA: TGTGCCAGCAGCTTTTCCCCAACCGGGACACCAGTACTGGGGACTGAAGCTTTCTTT
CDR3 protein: CASSFSPTGTPVLGTEAFF

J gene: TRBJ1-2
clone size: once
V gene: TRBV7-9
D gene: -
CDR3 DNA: TGTGCCAGCAGGGGATCCGGGGGCTATGGCTACACCTTC
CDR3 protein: CASRGSGGYGYTF

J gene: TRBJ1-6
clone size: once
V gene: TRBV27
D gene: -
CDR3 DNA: TGTGCCAGCAGTTGGGGGCGGGGCGCGGATTCACCCCTCCACTTT
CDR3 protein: CASSWGRGADSPLHF

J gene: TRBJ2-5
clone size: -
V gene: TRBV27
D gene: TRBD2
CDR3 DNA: TGTGCCAGCAGTACGGGGGGTGAGACCCAGTACTTC
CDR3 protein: CASSTGGETQYF

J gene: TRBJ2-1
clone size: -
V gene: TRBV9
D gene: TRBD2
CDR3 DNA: TGTGCCAGCAGCGTAGCTAGCGGGGGATTTAATGAGCAGTTCTTC
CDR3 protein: CASSVASGGFNEQFF

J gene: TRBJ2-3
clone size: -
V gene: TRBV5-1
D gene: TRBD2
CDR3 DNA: TGCGCCAGCAGCCCGGGACTAGCGGACACAGATACGCAGTATTTT
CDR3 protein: CASSPGLADTDTQYF

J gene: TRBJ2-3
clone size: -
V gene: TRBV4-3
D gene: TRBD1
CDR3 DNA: TGCGCCAGCAGCCAAGATCCCGCAGGGGGCGAGGCAGATACGCAGTATTTT
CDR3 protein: CASSQDPAGGEADTQYF

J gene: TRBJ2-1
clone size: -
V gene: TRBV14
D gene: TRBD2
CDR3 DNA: TGTGCCAGCAGCCAAGTGTTAGCGGGGGGGATGTACAATGAGCAGTTCTTC
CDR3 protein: CASSQVLAGGMYNEQFF

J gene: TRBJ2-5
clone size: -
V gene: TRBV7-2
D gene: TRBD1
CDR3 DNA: TGTGCCAGCAGCCCTGACAGGGGGCGAGAGACCCAGTACTTC
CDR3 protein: CASSPDRGRETQYF

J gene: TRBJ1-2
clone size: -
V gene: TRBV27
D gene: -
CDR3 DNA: TGTGCCAGCAGTTTATTACCAGCGGGGGGCTATGGCTACACCTTC
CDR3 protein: CASSLLPAGGYGYTF

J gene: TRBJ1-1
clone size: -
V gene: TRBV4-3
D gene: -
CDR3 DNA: TGCGCCAGCAGCCAACTTAGACAGACTCGAAGATGGGGGGAAGCTTTCTTT
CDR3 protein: CASSQLRQTRRWGEAFF

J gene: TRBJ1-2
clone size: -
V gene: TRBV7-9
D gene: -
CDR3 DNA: TGTGCCAGCACCACCGCCCTTTGGTATGGCTACACCTTC
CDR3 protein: CASTTALWYGYTF

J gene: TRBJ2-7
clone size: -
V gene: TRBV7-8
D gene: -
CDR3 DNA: TGTGCCAGCAGCCGGACTTTCCCCTACGAGCAGTACTTC
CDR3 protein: CASSRTFPYEQYF

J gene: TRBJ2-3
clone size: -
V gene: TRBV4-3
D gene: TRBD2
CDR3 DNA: TGCGCCAGCAGCCAAGATCCAGCGGGGGGCTCCCTCACAGATACGCAGTATTTT
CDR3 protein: CASSQDPAGGSLTDTQYF

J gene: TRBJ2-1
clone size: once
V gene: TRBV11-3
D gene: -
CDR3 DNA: TGTGCCAGCAGCTCGCAATACAATGAGCAGTTCTTC
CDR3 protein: CASSSQYNEQFF

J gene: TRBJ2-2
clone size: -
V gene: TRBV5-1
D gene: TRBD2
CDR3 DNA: TGCGCCAGCAGCTTGGACAGCGGGGGCGGCGGGGAGCTGTTTTTT
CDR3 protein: CASSLDSGGGGELFF

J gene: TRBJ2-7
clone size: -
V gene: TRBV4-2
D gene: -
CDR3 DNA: TGTGCCAGCAGCCTTGACAGCTCCTACGAGCAGTACTTC
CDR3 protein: CASSLDSSYEQYF

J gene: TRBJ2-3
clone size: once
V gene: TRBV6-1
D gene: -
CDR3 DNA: TGTGCCAGCAGTGAAGTCGGGCGGAATACGCAGTATTTT
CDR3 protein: CASSEVGRNTQYF

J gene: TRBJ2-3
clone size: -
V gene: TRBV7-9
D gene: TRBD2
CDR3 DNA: TGTGCCAGCAGCTTAGCGTCTGAGGGGAGGGAAACAGATACGCAGTATTTT
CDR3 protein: CASSLASEGRETDTQYF